The clone carrying this T cell receptor beta chain was found a few times. This sample's time point: sample taken at primary tumor resection. Tumor, nontumor lung or frozen PBMC supplied whole RNA that was sequenced unsorted. The V gene's germline CDR1 is ENHRY and CDR2 SYGVKD. The ends were cut back, 11 bases at V and 1 base at J, with 15 bases in the middle. The CDR3 covers 13 residues. The data stem from a study of spatial heterogeneity in lung cancer. TCRdb re-derived calls from the 5' RACE reads in MiXCR, one entry per CDR3 protein. The sample shows 35,000 to 55,000 distinct CDR3 sequences, 6.5% to 8.5% of them seen only once.

The J gene is TRBJ2-7, the V gene TRBV10-3, with D maybe TRBD2 (5 bases). The receptor's source is a female donor with early-stage non-small cell lung cancer. Here the sequenced sample was PBMCs, taken at surgery. The chain's CDR3 is CACRTRQSYEQYF. CDR3 nucleotides: TGTGCCTGCAGGACTCGCCAATCCTACGAGCAGTACTTC.